Below, one T cell receptor (beta chain) is given with its context. The target antigen is unknown. V gave up 6 bases and J gave up 1 base; unmatched junction bases: 6. The CDR3 loop spans 15 amino acids. Germline loops: CDR1 MNHNS, CDR2 SASEGT. The entry originates in a study of cytomegalovirus exposure and HLA in healthy donors. The overall study: From HLA-typed donors, an early data release held tens of millions of unique TCRs. Study findings and constraints: In a later analysis, specific HLA alleles were associated with around 17,000 TCR beta sequences at a 0.05 false discovery rate. Common viral pathogens were later found to be apparently linked to several of the most significant clusters. Later examination showed HLA-associated TCR beta chains had greater clonal expansion than equally common others.

Amplification used 60 Vbeta primers and 13 Jbeta primers. TCRdb's table, derived via immunoSEQ multiplex PCR, lists solely in-frame clones and lacks some. The profile shows 210,000 or so clones, approximately 78% of them singletons. Material: PBMCs. The V call is TRBV6-1, the J call TRBJ1-1; 9 bases match TRBD1. The TCR was taken from a boy younger than 18 in good health and CMV-seronegative. Here the CDR3 reads CASRPIQGANTEAFF. The CDR3 nucleotides read TGTGCCAGCAGACCCATACAGGGGGCGAACACTGAAGCTTTCTTT.